The rows below give T cell receptor beta chains drawn from one sample of a study of blood T cell repertoires in COVID-19. The protocol was immunoSEQ multiplex PCR, while the TCRdb copy is restricted to in-frame clones and leaves out a portion. The sample records around 140,000 clones, nearly 85% being singletons. The sample consisted of peripheral blood. The receptors were gathered from a human donor in a cohort sampled during active COVID-19. The CDR3 runs from the conserved cysteine through the conserved F or W. The D gene is left open where the match is weak.

j_gene	d_gene	v_gene	CDR3nt	CDR3aa
TRBJ2-3	NA	TRBV25-1	TGTGCCAGCAGTGAATATCAGACAGATACGCAGTATTTT	CASSEYQTDTQYF
TRBJ1-5	NA	TRBV7-9	TGTGCCAGCAGCGGACTTGAGGGCAATCAGCCCCAGCATTTT	CASSGLEGNQPQHF
TRBJ1-4	NA	TRBV7-2	TGTGCCAGCAGCCCTGAGACAGGACGGGAAAAACTGTTTTTT	CASSPETGREKLFF
TRBJ1-2	TRBD1	TRBV7-9	TGTGCCAGCAGCCTACCACAGGGGGGCACTACTAACTATGGCTACACCTTC	CASSLPQGGTTNYGYTF
TRBJ1-2	TRBD1	TRBV14	TGTGCCAGCAGCCCCGGGACAGGAGAGAGGGATGGCTACACCTTC	CASSPGTGERDGYTF
TRBJ2-2	NA	TRBV4-3	TGCGCCAGCAGCCAAGGTCCGGGCACCGGGGAGCTGTTTTTT	CASSQGPGTGELFF
TRBJ2-7	TRBD2	TRBV28	TGTGCCAGCACGACCGCTAGCGGGGCCTACTACGAGCAGTACTTC	CASTTASGAYYEQYF
TRBJ1-1	TRBD1	TRBV16	TGTGCCAGCAGCCGACAGGGGAACACTGAAGCTTTCTTT	CASSRQGNTEAFF
TRBJ1-1	TRBD1	TRBV6-6	TGTGCCAGCAGTTTTCCCCGGGACAGGGGGAGCACTGAAGCTTTCTTT	CASSFPRDRGSTEAFF
TRBJ2-1	NA	TRBV3-1/TRBV3-2	TGTGCCAGCAGTAAGGGACTTCAGAGGGATGAGCAGTTCTTC	CASSKGLQRDEQFF
TRBJ2-3	TRBD2	TRBV6-5	TGTGCCAGCAGTCCTGGGACTAGCGGGAATACGCAGTATTTT	CASSPGTSGNTQYF
TRBJ1-1	NA	TRBV28	TGTGCCAGCAGTTTAAACAGGGATTTGAACACTGAAGCTTTCTTT	CASSLNRDLNTEAFF
TRBJ2-1	NA	TRBV6-1	TGTGCCAGCAGTGAATTTGTTAGCGGTTACAATGAGCAGTTCTTC	CASSEFVSGYNEQFF